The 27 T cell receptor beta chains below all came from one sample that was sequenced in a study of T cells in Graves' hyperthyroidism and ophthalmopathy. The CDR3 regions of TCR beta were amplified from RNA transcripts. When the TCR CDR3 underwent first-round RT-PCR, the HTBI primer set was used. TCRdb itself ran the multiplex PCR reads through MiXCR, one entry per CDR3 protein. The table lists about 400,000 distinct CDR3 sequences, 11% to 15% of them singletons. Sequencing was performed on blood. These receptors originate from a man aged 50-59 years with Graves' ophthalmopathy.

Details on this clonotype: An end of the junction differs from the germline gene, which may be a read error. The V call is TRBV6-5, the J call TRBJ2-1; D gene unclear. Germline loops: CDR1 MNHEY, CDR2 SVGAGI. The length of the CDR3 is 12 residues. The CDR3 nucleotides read TGTGCCGGCAGTTACTCCGGCAATGAGCAGTTCTTC. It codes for CAGSYSGNEQFF.

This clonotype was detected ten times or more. DNA for the CDR3: TGTGCCAGCAGCTTAGGAGGGTCCTCTCGGGCAACTAATGAAAAACTGTTTTTT. It specifies CASSLGGSSRATNEKLFF. V and J are TRBV11-2 and TRBJ1-4; no firm D call. The CDR3 has 18 amino acids. V was clipped by 1 base and J by 0 bases, with 15 bases between them. Germline V lookup: CDR1 SGHAT, CDR2 FQNNGV.

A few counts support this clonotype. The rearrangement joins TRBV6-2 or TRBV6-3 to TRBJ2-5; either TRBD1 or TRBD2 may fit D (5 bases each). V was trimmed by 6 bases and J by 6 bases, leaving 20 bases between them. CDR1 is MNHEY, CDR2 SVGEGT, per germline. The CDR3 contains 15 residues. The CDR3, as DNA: TGTGCCAGCAGGCGTACCGGGACCGACATTAAGACCCAGTACTTC. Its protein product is CASRRTGTDIKTQYF.

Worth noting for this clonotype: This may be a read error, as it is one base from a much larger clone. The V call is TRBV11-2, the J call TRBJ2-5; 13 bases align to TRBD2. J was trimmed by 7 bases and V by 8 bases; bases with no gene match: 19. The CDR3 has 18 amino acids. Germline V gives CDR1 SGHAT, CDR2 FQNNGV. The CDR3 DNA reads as TGTGCCAGCGGCGTACGGACTAGCGGGAGTTGGGTCCCTGCGACCCAGTACTTC. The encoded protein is CASGVRTSGSWVPATQYF.

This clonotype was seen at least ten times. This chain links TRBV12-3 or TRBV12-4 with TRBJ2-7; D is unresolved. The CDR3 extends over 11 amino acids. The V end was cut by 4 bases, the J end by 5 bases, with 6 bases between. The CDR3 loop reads CASSSYDEQYF. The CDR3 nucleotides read TGTGCCAGCAGTTCTTACGACGAGCAGTACTTC.

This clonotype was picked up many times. CDR3 coding DNA: TGTGCCAGCTCAGACACCCCCCTTGGGAGTCAGTTCTTC. Translating gives CASSDTPLGSQFF. V is TRBV11-2 and J is TRBJ2-1; possible D gene TRBD2, 5 bases. V was pared by 8 bases and J by 13 bases, with 21 bases between. This CDR3 is built from 13 residues. The germline V gene has CDR1 SGHAT and CDR2 FQNNGV.

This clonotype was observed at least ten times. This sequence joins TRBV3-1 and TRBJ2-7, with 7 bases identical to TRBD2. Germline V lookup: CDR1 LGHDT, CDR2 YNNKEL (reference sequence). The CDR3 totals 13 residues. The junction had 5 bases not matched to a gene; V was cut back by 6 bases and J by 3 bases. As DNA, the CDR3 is TGTGCCAGCAGTCGCGGGGGTCTCTACGAGCAGTACTTC. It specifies CASSRGGLYEQYF.

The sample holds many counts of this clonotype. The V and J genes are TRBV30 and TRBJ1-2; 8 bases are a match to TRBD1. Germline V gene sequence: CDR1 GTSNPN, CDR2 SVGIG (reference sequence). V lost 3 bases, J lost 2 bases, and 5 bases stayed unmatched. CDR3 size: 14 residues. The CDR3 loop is CAWSGQGQNYGYTF. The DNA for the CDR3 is TGTGCCTGGAGCGGACAGGGACAAAACTATGGCTACACCTTC.

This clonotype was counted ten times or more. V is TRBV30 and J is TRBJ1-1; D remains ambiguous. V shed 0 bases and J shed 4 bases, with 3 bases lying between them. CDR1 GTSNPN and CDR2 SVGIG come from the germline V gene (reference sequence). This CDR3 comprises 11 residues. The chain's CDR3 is CAWSVLTEAFF. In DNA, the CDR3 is TGTGCCTGGAGTGTACTCACTGAAGCTTTCTTT.

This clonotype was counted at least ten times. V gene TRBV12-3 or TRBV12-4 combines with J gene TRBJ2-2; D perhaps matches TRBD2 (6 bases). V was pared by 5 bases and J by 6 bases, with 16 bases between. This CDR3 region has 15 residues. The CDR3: CASSDGAGMSGELFF. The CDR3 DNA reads TGTGCCAGCAGTGACGGGGCGGGAATGTCCGGGGAGCTGTTTTTT.

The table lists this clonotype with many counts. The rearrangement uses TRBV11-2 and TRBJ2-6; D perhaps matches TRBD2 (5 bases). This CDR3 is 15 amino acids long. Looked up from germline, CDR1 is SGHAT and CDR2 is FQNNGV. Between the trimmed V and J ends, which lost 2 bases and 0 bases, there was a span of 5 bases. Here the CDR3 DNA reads TGTGCCAGCAGCTTAACTAGCTCTGGGGCCAACGTCCTGACTTTC. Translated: CASSLTSSGANVLTF.

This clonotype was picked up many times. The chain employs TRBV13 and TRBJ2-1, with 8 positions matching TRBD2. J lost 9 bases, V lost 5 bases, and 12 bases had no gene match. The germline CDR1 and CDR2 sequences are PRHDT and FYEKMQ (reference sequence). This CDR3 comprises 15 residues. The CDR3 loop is CASSRPGTRVSEQFF. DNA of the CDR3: TGTGCCAGCAGCCGTCCCGGGACTAGGGTTTCTGAGCAGTTCTTC.

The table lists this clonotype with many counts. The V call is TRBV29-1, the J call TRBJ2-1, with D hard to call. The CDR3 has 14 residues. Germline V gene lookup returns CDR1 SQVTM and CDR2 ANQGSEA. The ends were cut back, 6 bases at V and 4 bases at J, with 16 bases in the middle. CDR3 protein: CSVSAKNHYNEQFF. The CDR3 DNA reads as TGCAGCGTCAGCGCAAAAAACCATTACAATGAGCAGTTCTTC.

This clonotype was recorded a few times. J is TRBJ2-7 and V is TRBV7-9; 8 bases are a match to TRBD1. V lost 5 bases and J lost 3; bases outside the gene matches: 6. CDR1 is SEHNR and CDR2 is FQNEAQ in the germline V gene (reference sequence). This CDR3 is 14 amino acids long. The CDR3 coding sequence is TGTGCCAGCAGCCGAGGGACAGGAGACTACGAGCAGTACTTC. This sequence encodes CASSRGTGDYEQYF.

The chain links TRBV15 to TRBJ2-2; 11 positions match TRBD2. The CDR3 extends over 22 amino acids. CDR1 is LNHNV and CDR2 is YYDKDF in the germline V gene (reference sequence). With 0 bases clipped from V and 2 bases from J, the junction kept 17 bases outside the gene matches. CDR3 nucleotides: TGTGCCACCAGCAGAGATTCAATACGGCTAGCGGGAGGATCGGGAAACACCGGGGAGCTGTTTTTT. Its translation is CATSRDSIRLAGGSGNTGELFF.

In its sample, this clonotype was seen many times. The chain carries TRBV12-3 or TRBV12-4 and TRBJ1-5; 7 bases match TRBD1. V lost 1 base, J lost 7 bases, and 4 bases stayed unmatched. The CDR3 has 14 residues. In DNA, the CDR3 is TGTGCCAGCAGTTTAGGACAGGGTGAACAGCCCCAGCATTTT. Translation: CASSLGQGEQPQHF.

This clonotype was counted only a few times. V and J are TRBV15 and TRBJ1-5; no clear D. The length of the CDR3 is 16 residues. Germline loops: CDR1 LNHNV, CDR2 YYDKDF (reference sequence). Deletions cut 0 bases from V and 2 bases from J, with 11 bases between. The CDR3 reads CATSRDMGSGNQPQHF. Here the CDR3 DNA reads TGTGCCACCAGCAGAGATATGGGGTCTGGCAATCAGCCCCAGCATTTT.

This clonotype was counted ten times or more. Here the CDR3 DNA reads TGTGCCAGCTCACCCCTTAGCGGGAGTTCCTACAATGAGCAGTTCTTC. It yields the protein CASSPLSGSSYNEQFF. The chain links TRBV18 to TRBJ2-1; 9 nucleotides line up with TRBD2. Per germline, CDR1 KGHSH and CDR2 LQKENI. After removal of 3 bases from V and 1 base from J, the junction contained 4 bases not matched to a gene. The CDR3 sequence is 16 residues long. Together with reference TRBV18 and TRBJ2-1, the CDR3 gives the full variable domain: NAGVMQNPRHLVRRRGQEARLRCSPMKGHSHVYWYRQLPEEGLKFMVYLQKENIIDESGMPKERFSAEFPKEGPSILRIQQVVRGDSAAYFCASSPLSGSSYNEQFFGPGTRLTVL.

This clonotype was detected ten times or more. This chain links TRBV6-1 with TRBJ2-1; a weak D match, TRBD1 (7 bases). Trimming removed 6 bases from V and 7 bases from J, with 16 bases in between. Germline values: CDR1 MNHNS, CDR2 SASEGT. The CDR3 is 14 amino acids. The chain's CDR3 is CASRVDRAGNEQFF. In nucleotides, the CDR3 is TGTGCCAGCAGGGTCGACAGGGCGGGGAATGAGCAGTTCTTC.

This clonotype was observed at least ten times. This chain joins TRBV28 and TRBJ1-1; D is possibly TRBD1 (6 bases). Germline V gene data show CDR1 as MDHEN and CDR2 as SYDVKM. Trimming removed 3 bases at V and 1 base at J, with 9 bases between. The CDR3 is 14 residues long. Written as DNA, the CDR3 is TGTGCCAGCAGTTTCGGGGGGCGGAACACTGAAGCTTTCTTT. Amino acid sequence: CASSFGGRNTEAFF. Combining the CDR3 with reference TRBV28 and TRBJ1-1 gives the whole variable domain DVKVTQSSRYLVKRTGEKVFLECVQDMDHENMFWYRQDPGLGLRLIYFSYDVKMKEKGDIPEGYSVSREKKERFSLILESASTNQTSMYLCASSFGGRNTEAFFGQGTRLTVV.

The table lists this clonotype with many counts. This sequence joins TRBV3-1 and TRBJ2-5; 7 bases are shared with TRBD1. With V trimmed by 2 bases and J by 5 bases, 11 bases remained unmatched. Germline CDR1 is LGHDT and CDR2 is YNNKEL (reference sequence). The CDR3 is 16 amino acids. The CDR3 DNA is TGTGCCAGCAGCCAAACGGGACAGTCCAAATGGGAGACCCAGTACTTC. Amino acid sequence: CASSQTGQSKWETQYF.

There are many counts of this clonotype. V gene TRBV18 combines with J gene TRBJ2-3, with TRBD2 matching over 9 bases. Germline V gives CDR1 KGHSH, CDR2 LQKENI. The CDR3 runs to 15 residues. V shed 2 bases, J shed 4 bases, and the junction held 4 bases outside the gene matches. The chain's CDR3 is CASSPGGRAPDTQYF. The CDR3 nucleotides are TGTGCCAGCTCACCAGGCGGGAGGGCCCCAGATACGCAGTATTTT.

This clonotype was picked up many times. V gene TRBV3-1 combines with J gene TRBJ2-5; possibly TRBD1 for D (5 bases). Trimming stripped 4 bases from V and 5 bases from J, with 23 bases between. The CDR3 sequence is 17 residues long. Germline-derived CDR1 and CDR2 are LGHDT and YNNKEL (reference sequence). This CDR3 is CASSLQGKGQTFETQYF. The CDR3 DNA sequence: TGTGCCAGCAGCCTCCAGGGCAAGGGGCAAACCTTCGAGACCCAGTACTTC.

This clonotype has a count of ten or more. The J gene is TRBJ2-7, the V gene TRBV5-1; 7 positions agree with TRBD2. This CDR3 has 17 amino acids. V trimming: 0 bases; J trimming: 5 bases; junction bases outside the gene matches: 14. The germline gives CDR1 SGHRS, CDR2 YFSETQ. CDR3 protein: CASSLAGQGGFVNEQYF. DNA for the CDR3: TGCGCCAGCAGCTTGGCCGGTCAGGGAGGGTTCGTGAACGAGCAGTACTTC. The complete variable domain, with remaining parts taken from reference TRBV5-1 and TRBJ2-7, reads KAGVTQTPRYLIKTRGQQVTLSCSPISGHRSVSWYQQTPGQGLQFLFEYFSETQRNKGNFPGRFSGRQFSNSRSEMNVSTLELGDSALYLCASSLAGQGGFVNEQYFGPGTRLTVT.

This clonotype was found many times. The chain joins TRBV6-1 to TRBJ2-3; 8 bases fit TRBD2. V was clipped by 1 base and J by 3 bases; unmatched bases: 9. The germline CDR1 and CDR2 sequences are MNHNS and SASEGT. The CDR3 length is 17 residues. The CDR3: CASSEGVAGWSTDTQYF. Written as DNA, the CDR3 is TGTGCCAGCAGTGAAGGGGTAGCGGGATGGTCAACAGATACGCAGTATTTT.

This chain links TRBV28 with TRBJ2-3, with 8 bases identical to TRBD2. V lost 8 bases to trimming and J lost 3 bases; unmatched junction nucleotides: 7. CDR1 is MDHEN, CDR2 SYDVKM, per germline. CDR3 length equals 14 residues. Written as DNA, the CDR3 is TGTGCCAGCCGGGGCGCTAGCGGGACAGATACGCAGTATTTT. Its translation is CASRGASGTDTQYF.

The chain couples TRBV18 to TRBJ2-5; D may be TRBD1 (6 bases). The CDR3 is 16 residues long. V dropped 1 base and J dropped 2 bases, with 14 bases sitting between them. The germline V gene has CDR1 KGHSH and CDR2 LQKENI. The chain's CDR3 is CASSPLAGVGQETQYF. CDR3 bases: TGTGCCAGCTCACCACTGGCAGGGGTTGGACAAGAGACCCAGTACTTC.